The rows below give T cell receptor beta chains drawn from one sample of a study of blood T cell repertoires in COVID-19. Repertoires were generated with immunoSEQ multiplex PCR, while TCRdb's copy carries only in-frame clones and drops some. The data show 250,000 or so clones, approximately 84% seen once. Material: PBMCs or T cells enriched from blood (not recorded which). Receptors originate from a woman aged 45-65 years who had been exposed to COVID-19. CDR3s include the opening cysteine and the closing phenylalanine or tryptophan. Each record gives: clone size, V gene, J gene, D gene, CDR3 DNA, CDR3 protein. D genes are given only for firm matches. Not all rows give a size; the values are once, few, many and, for expanded clones, a class.

>NA|TRBV10-3|TRBJ2-2|NA
TGTGCCATCAGGGGAGGTTTAGGAACCGGGGAGCTGTTTTTT
CAIRGGLGTGELFF
>few|TRBV6-1|TRBJ1-1|NA
TGTGCCAGCCGCAGCGCCTTGGAAGCTTTCTTT
CASRSALEAFF
>NA|TRBV27|TRBJ1-1|NA
TGTGCCAGCAGTTCACAGGGCTACACTGAAGCTTTCTTT
CASSSQGYTEAFF
>NA|TRBV18|TRBJ2-1|TRBD2
TGTGCCAGCTCACCAGGGGGACTAGGTTCTCATGAGCAGTTCTTC
CASSPGGLGSHEQFF
>NA|TRBV2|TRBJ2-7|NA
TGTGCCAGCAGGGGGGCCGGGGCCTACGAGCAGTACTTC
CASRGAGAYEQYF
>NA|TRBV18|TRBJ1-1|NA
TGTGCCAGCTCACTGGGGCCGAACTTCAAGGCTTTCTTT
CASSLGPNFKAFF
>NA|TRBV5-4|TRBJ1-4|NA
TGTGCCAGCAGCCTCGGAGATCTGGATGAAAAACTGTTTTTT
CASSLGDLDEKLFF
>NA|TRBV12-3/TRBV12-4|TRBJ1-2|NA
TGTGCCAGCAAAAGCGGACGGACCAATGGCTACACCTTC
CASKSGRTNGYTF
>NA|TRBV21-1|TRBJ1-1|NA
TGTGCCAGCGCAAGGCAGGCGGGACAGGGGCCTAACACTGAAGCTTTCTTT
CASARQAGQGPNTEAFF
>NA|TRBV27|TRBJ1-4|TRBD1
TGTGCCAGCAGCTCGACAGGGCCCAATGAAAAACTGTTTTTT
CASSSTGPNEKLFF
>NA|TRBV5-4|TRBJ2-1|TRBD2
TGTGCCAGCAGTAGTAGCGGGGGGCGGTACAATGAGCAGTTCTTC
CASSSSGGRYNEQFF
>NA|TRBV11-1|TRBJ1-2|TRBD1
TGTGCCAGCAGCTTAGGCGGACAGGGCGAAGGCTACACCTTC
CASSLGGQGEGYTF
>NA|TRBV19|TRBJ1-1|NA
TGTGCCAGTAGGTCCGCCGGACAGACGAACACTGAAGCTTTCTTT
CASRSAGQTNTEAFF
>few|TRBV3-1/TRBV3-2|TRBJ1-4|NA
TGTGCCAGCAGCCAAGGGAACAGGGTAACTAATGAAAAACTGTTTTTT
CASSQGNRVTNEKLFF
>NA|TRBV28|TRBJ2-5|TRBD1
TGTGCCAGCAGTTCGATAGGGGGCTCGGAAGAGACCCAGTACTTC
CASSSIGGSEETQYF
>NA|TRBV6-5|TRBJ2-1|TRBD1
TGTGCCAGCAGTCCCAGACAGGGGGACTACAATGAGCAGTTCTTC
CASSPRQGDYNEQFF
>NA|TRBV7-2|TRBJ1-5|NA
TGTGCCAGCAGCTTGGGAGGGAAGGATCAGCCCCAGCATTTT
CASSLGGKDQPQHF
>once|TRBV4-1|TRBJ1-5|TRBD1
TGCGCCAGCAGCCAAGAGGACAGGAAGAATCAGCCCCAGCATTTT
CASSQEDRKNQPQHF
>NA|TRBV6-5|TRBJ2-3|NA
TGTGCCAGCAGCCCGCTGCTGGGCGTATCAGATACGCAGTATTTT
CASSPLLGVSDTQYF
>NA|TRBV5-4|TRBJ2-7|TRBD1
TGTGCCAGCAGCCGGGCGGGACAGGGGGCGAGCTACGAGCAGTACTTC
CASSRAGQGASYEQYF
>NA|TRBV7-9|TRBJ2-4|NA
TGTGCCAGCAGCTTAACAGGGGGGGACATTCAGTACTTC
CASSLTGGDIQYF
>NA|TRBV6-6|TRBJ2-1|TRBD2
TGTGCCAGCAGTTCCTGGACTAGCGGCAATGAGCAGTTCTTC
CASSSWTSGNEQFF
>NA|TRBV18|TRBJ2-1|NA
TGTGCCAGCTCACCGGATTCCCGGGTAAATGAGCAGTTCTTC
CASSPDSRVNEQFF
>NA|TRBV12-5|TRBJ2-1|NA
TGTGCTAGTGGTTTGGTACGGGGAGGAGGGTACAATGAGCAGTTCTTC
CASGLVRGGGYNEQFF
>NA|TRBV7-9|TRBJ1-2|NA
TGTGCCAGCAGCTTAGCGGCCAGTCAAGGCTACACCTTC
CASSLAASQGYTF
>NA|TRBV24-1|TRBJ1-2|NA
TGTGCCACCAGTGGAGCTCGGGGGGACTATGGCTACACCTTC
CATSGARGDYGYTF
>NA|TRBV4-3|TRBJ1-2|TRBD1
TGCGCCAGCAGCCAAGATCTAACAGGGGGCCGTGGCTACACCTTC
CASSQDLTGGRGYTF
>NA|TRBV30|TRBJ2-5|NA
TGTGCCTGGAGGCGACTCGGGGGGACCCAGTACTTC
CAWRRLGGTQYF
>NA|TRBV19|TRBJ1-1|TRBD1
TGTGCCAGTACCGCAAACAGGGGGACGTCGGGGACGACTTTCTTT
CASTANRGTSGTTFF
>NA|TRBV2|TRBJ2-5|TRBD2
TGTGCCAGCAGTGAAAACCTTAGCGGGGTAGAGACCCAGTACTTC
CASSENLSGVETQYF
>NA|TRBV19|TRBJ2-7|TRBD1
TGTGCCAGCAGTGGGACGACAGGGTCCTACGAGCAGTACTTC
CASSGTTGSYEQYF
>NA|TRBV10-2|TRBJ1-1|TRBD1
TGCGCCAGCAGGGGGGGACAGGGAAGGGGCGGACGGTCTGAAGCTTTCTTT
CASRGGQGRGGRSEAFF
>NA|TRBV7-9|TRBJ1-2|NA
TGTGCCAGCAGCCCAATAGCTAACTATGGCTACACCTTC
CASSPIANYGYTF
>NA|TRBV25-1|TRBJ1-1|NA
TGTGCCAGCAGGGTACAGGGTAAGACTGAAGCTTTCTTT
CASRVQGKTEAFF
>NA|TRBV9|TRBJ2-3|TRBD1
TGTGCCAGCAGCGTAGAGGTACAGGGGTTCACAGATACGCAGTATTTT
CASSVEVQGFTDTQYF
>once|TRBV12-3/TRBV12-4|TRBJ1-2|NA
TGTGCCAGCACCCTAGGGGGATCTGGCTACACCTTC
CASTLGGSGYTF
>once|TRBV5-4|TRBJ1-4|TRBD1
TGTGCCAGCAGCCCGGGGACAGGGTCGAATAATGAAAAACTGTTTTTT
CASSPGTGSNNEKLFF
>NA|TRBV10-3|TRBJ1-6|TRBD1
TGTGCCACGAGGACAGGGAGTAATAATTCACCCCTCCACTTT
CATRTGSNNSPLHF
>NA|TRBV7-2|TRBJ2-3|TRBD2
TGTGCCAGCAGCCCCCGAGGAACGGGGGGGCTAGCAGATACGCAGTATTTT
CASSPRGTGGLADTQYF
>NA|TRBV5-6|TRBJ1-6|NA
TGTGCCAGCAGCTTGAGCAACTCACCCCTCCACTTT
CASSLSNSPLHF
>NA|TRBV5-6|TRBJ1-4|NA
TGTGCCAGCAGCCCTGGGGGGATCTCAACTAATGAAAAACTGTTTTTT
CASSPGGISTNEKLFF
>NA|TRBV5-5|TRBJ2-7|TRBD1
TGTGCCAGCAGCTTTGTCCAGGGGGCGGACGAGCAGTACTTC
CASSFVQGADEQYF
>NA|TRBV21-1|TRBJ2-5|NA
TGTGCCAGCAGCACCCGAACCCCGCGGACCTCCCAGGCGGGGGACCAAGAGACCCAGTACTTC
CASSTRTPRTSQAGDQETQYF
>NA|TRBV5-4|TRBJ1-1|NA
TGTGCCAGCAGCCCGGGGAACACTGAAGCTTTCTTT
CASSPGNTEAFF
>few|TRBV12-3/TRBV12-4|TRBJ1-2|NA
TGTGCCAGCAGTTTAAGGCAGGGCCATGGCTACACCTTC
CASSLRQGHGYTF
>NA|TRBV6-2/TRBV6-3|TRBJ2-7|NA
TGTGCCAGCAGTTACTACTCGGCGCCTGGCGGTCTTACCACCTACGAGCAGTACTTC
CASSYYSAPGGLTTYEQYF